A selection of T cell receptor beta chains follows, all from one sample in a study of T cells in narcolepsy. The assay was immunoSEQ multiplex PCR, and TCRdb's table has in-frame clones only and misses some. The sample lists around 31,000 clones; under 85% were seen once. The sample was CD45RA- memory CD4+ T cells from PBMCs. Receptors were obtained from a human donor with narcolepsy. The CDR3 runs from the conserved cysteine through the conserved F or W. Fields, in order: J gene, D gene, clone size, V gene, CDR3 DNA, CDR3 protein. The D gene is left open where the match is weak. Part of the rows lack a size; the others show once, few, many or a class for expanded clones.

TRBJ2-2 TRBD1 NA TRBV4-1 TGCGCCAGCAGCCAGGCCTATACAGGGGGCGACGCCGGGGAGCTGTTTTTT CASSQAYTGGDAGELFF
TRBJ1-2 TRBD1 NA TRBV4-2 TGTGCCAGCAGCCAAGTGGGCGGGGACAGGGGGCTGGGGTATGGCTACACCTTC CASSQVGGDRGLGYGYTF
TRBJ2-4 NA NA TRBV5-1 TGCGCCAGCAGCCCTCTCAACGGACAGTGGGTAGTCAAAAACATTCAGTACTTC CASSPLNGQWVVKNIQYF
TRBJ2-7 TRBD2 NA TRBV7-2 TGTGCCAGCAGCTCCCAGCGGGGGGGCCGCGAGCAGTACTTC CASSSQRGGREQYF
TRBJ1-6 NA NA TRBV27 TGTGCCAGCAGTTACTGGGGCTCTAATTCACCCCTCCACTTT CASSYWGSNSPLHF
TRBJ2-7 TRBD2 NA TRBV5-1 TGCGCCAGCAGCTTGAGGCTAGCGGGGGGGCACTTCTACGAGCAGTACTTC CASSLRLAGGHFYEQYF
TRBJ1-1 NA NA TRBV2 TGTGCCAGCAGTGAAGAGAGTATAGGTTTAGCTGAAGCTTTCTTT CASSEESIGLAEAFF
TRBJ2-5 NA few TRBV7-9 TGTGCCAGCAGCTTAGATGGTACGGAGACCCAGTACTTC CASSLDGTETQYF
TRBJ2-7 NA once TRBV19 TGTGCCAGCGCAGAGATAGCGTCGGGCTACGAGCAGTACTTC CASAEIASGYEQYF
TRBJ2-7 TRBD1 NA TRBV5-6 TGTGCCAGCAGCTTCCTTGGACAGGCCTCTGGGCAGTACTTC CASSFLGQASGQYF
TRBJ2-3 NA NA TRBV7-8 TGTGCCAGCAGCTTAACGGGGCTAGTGACAGATACGCAGTATTTT CASSLTGLVTDTQYF
TRBJ2-3 NA NA TRBV7-2 TGTGCCAGCAGCCAGGGGACCACAGATACGCAGTATTTT CASSQGTTDTQYF
TRBJ2-1 NA NA TRBV2 TGTGCCAGCAGTGAAGCGCTGGGGTTTAATGAGCAGTTCTTC CASSEALGFNEQFF
TRBJ1-1 NA NA TRBV4-1 TGCGCCAGCAGCCAAGGAGACTTTAAGAGAATGAACACTGAAGCTTTCTTT CASSQGDFKRMNTEAFF
TRBJ2-2 TRBD2 NA TRBV7-9 TGTGCCAGCAGCTACAGCGGGGGGGCGAACGCCGGGGAGCTGTTTTTT CASSYSGGANAGELFF
TRBJ1-1 TRBD1 NA TRBV2 TGTGCCAGCGGAAGGGACAGGGGTTACACTGAAGCTTTCTTT CASGRDRGYTEAFF
TRBJ2-1 TRBD1 NA TRBV2 TGTGCCAGCGGCGGGGACAGGGCCTACAATGAGCAGTTCTTC CASGGDRAYNEQFF
TRBJ2-7 NA few TRBV6-5 TGTGCCAGCAGTACACAAACCGGGCCCTACGAGCAGTACTTC CASSTQTGPYEQYF
TRBJ2-7 NA NA TRBV7-9 TGTGCCAGCAGCCCCAGCAGGTCCTACGAGCAGTACTTC CASSPSRSYEQYF
TRBJ1-1 TRBD1 NA TRBV18 TGTGCCAGCTCACCTGGACAGGGTGCTGAAGCTTTCTTT CASSPGQGAEAFF
TRBJ1-2 NA few TRBV7-2 TGTGCCAGCAGCTCCGCCTTGGGAGGCTCGATGGCGGATGGCTACACCTTC CASSSALGGSMADGYTF
TRBJ2-7 NA NA TRBV2 TGTGCCAGCAGTGAAATGTGGGGTTCCTACGAGCAGTACTTC CASSEMWGSYEQYF
TRBJ1-6 NA once TRBV2 TGTGCCAGCAGTGATATCTCTGGATTTGGTAATTCACCCCTCCACTTT CASSDISGFGNSPLHF
TRBJ1-4 NA NA TRBV14 TGTGCCAGCAGCCAAGACAGTAGTGAAAAACTGTTTTTT CASSQDSSEKLFF
TRBJ1-6 NA NA TRBV7-9 TGTGCCAGCAGCTTACTGCAGGGTTCGGGGCCCCTCCACTTT CASSLLQGSGPLHF
TRBJ1-4 NA few TRBV5-1 TGCGCCAGCGGGGAGGGCAGGGTGGATGAAAAACTGTTTTTT CASGEGRVDEKLFF
TRBJ2-7 NA NA TRBV10-1 TGCGCCAGCCCCCCCGTTAGGTCCTACGAGCAGTACTTC CASPPVRSYEQYF
TRBJ1-1 NA NA TRBV2 TGTGCCAGCAGGGGGTCATTGGGGAACACTGAAGCTTTCTTT CASRGSLGNTEAFF
TRBJ1-1 NA few TRBV7-2 TGTGCCAGCAGCCCTACACGGAACACTGAAGCTTTCTTT CASSPTRNTEAFF
TRBJ1-2 NA NA TRBV9 TGTGCCAGCAGCCCGATTGGGGGCTATGGCTACACCTTC CASSPIGGYGYTF
TRBJ1-2 TRBD1 NA TRBV5-1 TGCGCCAGCTCGACAGGGAACTATGGCTACACCTTC CASSTGNYGYTF
TRBJ1-4 NA NA TRBV4-1 TGCGCCAGCAGCCACGGCTTTTTGGGAGAAAAACTGTTTTTT CASSHGFLGEKLFF
TRBJ2-1 TRBD1 NA TRBV6-1 TGTGCCAGCAGATCTGGACAGGGATATGAGCAGTTCTTC CASRSGQGYEQFF
TRBJ1-5 NA NA TRBV10-2 TGCGCCAGCAGTGAGTCCGAAGAGGGAGATCAGCCCCAGCATTTT CASSESEEGDQPQHF
TRBJ1-1 NA NA TRBV19 TGTGCCAGTAGTAACCGCCGACTGAGGACTGAAGCTTTCTTT CASSNRRLRTEAFF
TRBJ1-5 NA few TRBV2 TGTGCCAGCAGTGAATGGGCCTCGTATAGCAATCAGCCCCAGCATTTT CASSEWASYSNQPQHF
TRBJ1-6 TRBD1 NA TRBV13 TGTGCCAGCAGCATAGGGACAGGGGGTCGGTCACCCCTCCACTTT CASSIGTGGRSPLHF
TRBJ2-7 NA NA TRBV18 TGTGCCAGCTCACCTTCCCAGGACCGCGAGCAGTACTTC CASSPSQDREQYF
TRBJ2-1 TRBD1 NA TRBV25-1 TGTGCCAGCAGCCAGCAGGGACAGGGTAGTTACAATGAGCAGTTCTTC CASSQQGQGSYNEQFF
TRBJ1-2 TRBD1 NA TRBV29-1 TGCAGCGTTGAAAGTTCAATCGGACAGGGACGATTCTATGGCTACACCTTC CSVESSIGQGRFYGYTF
TRBJ1-6 NA NA TRBV4-3 TGCGCCAGCAGCCAAGTTGAGGCGGGAAATTCACCCCTCCACTTT CASSQVEAGNSPLHF
TRBJ1-5 NA NA TRBV6-1 TGTGCCAGCAGTGAAGCGACGACGGGTAATCAGCCCCAGCATTTT CASSEATTGNQPQHF
TRBJ1-2 NA NA TRBV7-9 TGTGCCAGCAGCTTAGCGGGGACAGGCTACACCTTC CASSLAGTGYTF
TRBJ1-5 NA NA TRBV6-1 TGTGCCACCTCCCTGTCCAATCAGCCCCAGCATTTT CATSLSNQPQHF
TRBJ2-7 NA NA TRBV5-1 TGCGCCAGCAAACGGACATCGAACTCCTACGAGCAGTACTTC CASKRTSNSYEQYF
TRBJ1-1 NA NA TRBV5-1 TGCGCCAGCAGGGAAACGGCAAGGTCGGGTACTGAAGCTTTCTTT CASRETARSGTEAFF
TRBJ2-5 TRBD1 NA TRBV5-1 TGCGCCAGCAGCTTGGGGGACAGGGAAGGAGGCGAGACCCAGTACTTC CASSLGDREGGETQYF
TRBJ1-2 NA few TRBV7-3 TGTGCCAGCAGCTTAACGGGAGGGGTCCTCGGTGGTGGCTACACCTTC CASSLTGGVLGGGYTF
TRBJ2-5 NA NA TRBV10-1 TGCGCCAGCAGTGAGTCGAGGATCCAAGAGACCCAGTACTTC CASSESRIQETQYF
TRBJ2-3 NA NA TRBV9 TGTGCCAGCAGCGCCCGACGGGGGCCCAGCACAGATACGCAGTATTTT CASSARRGPSTDTQYF
TRBJ2-3 TRBD2 NA TRBV19 TGTGCCAGTAGTATAGGCCCGCCCGTGAGCGGGGGGGCCTCAGATACGCAGTATTTT CASSIGPPVSGGASDTQYF
TRBJ2-3 TRBD1 NA TRBV9 TGTGCCAGCAGCCCCCGAGGACAGGGGGAATCAGATACGCAGTATTTT CASSPRGQGESDTQYF
TRBJ2-2 NA NA TRBV7-2 TGTGCCAGCAGCCCTGGGGCAAGAGGGGAGCTGTTTTTT CASSPGARGELFF
TRBJ2-3 NA once TRBV6-1 TGTGCCAGCAGTGAAGACAGGGTTTTCACAGATACGCAGTATTTT CASSEDRVFTDTQYF
TRBJ2-7 TRBD1 NA TRBV6-6 TGTGCCAGCAGACCCCGGGACAGGGTCTCCTACGAGCAGTACTTC CASRPRDRVSYEQYF